This TCR beta chain was captured in a study of T cells in Graves' hyperthyroidism and ophthalmopathy. Study details: Initial diagnosis, before any treatment, was when peripheral blood was collected.

This CDR3 has 15 amino acids. CDR1 and CDR2 (germline): MNHNS, SASEGT. V was clipped by 5 bases and J by 3 bases; unmatched bases: 4. General observations from the study: Most clonotypes expanded in thyroid above 0.001 were likewise present in blood. Ophthalmopathy and stable hyperthyroidism were separated by a 13 V-J model.

The TCR beta CDR3 regions underwent amplification using RNA transcripts as the source. HTBI primers drove first-round RT-PCR of the TCR CDR3. TCRdb passed the multiplex PCR reads through MiXCR, listing each CDR3 protein once. The repertoire holds a few hundred thousand distinct CDR3 sequences, with approximately 13% as singletons. In its sample, this clonotype was seen many times. Its specificity is unknown. The sequenced material came from blood. The origin of this receptor is a woman aged 18-29 years with Graves' hyperthyroidism. The rearrangement links TRBV6-1 to TRBJ2-3; 11 nucleotides line up with TRBD2. Here the CDR3 DNA reads TGTGCCAGCAGTTTACTAGCGGGAGTAACAGATACGCAGTATTTT. It specifies CASSLLAGVTDTQYF.